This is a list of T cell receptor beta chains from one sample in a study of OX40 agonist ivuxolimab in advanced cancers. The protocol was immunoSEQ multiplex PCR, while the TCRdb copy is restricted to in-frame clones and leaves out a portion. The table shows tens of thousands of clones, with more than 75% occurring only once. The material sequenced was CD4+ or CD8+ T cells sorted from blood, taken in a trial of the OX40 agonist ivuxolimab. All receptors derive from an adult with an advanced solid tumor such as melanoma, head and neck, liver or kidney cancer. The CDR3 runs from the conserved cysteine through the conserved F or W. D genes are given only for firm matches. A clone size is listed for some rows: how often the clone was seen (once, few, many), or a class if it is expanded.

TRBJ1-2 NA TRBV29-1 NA TGCAGCGTCGCGACAGGCGCAGGTTATGGCTACACCTTC CSVATGAGYGYTF
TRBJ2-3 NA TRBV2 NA TGTGCCAGCGTCCCAGGGACTCGCACAGATACGCAGTATTTT CASVPGTRTDTQYF
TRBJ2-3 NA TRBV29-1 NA TGCAGCGTATCCACAGATACGCAGTATTTT CSVSTDTQYF
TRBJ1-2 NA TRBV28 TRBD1 TGTGCCACGAAGCAGGGACAGGGTTCATATGGCTACACCTTC CATKQGQGSYGYTF
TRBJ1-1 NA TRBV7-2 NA TGTGCCAGCAGCTCCGAAACAGGGTACGGCACTGAAGCTTTCTTT CASSSETGYGTEAFF
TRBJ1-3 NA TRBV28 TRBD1 TGTGCCAGCAGTTTCATCCAGGGGGGGAGCACCATATATTTT CASSFIQGGSTIYF
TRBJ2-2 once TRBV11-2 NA TGTGCCAGCAGCCCGAATCTGAACACCGGGGAGCTGTTTTTT CASSPNLNTGELFF
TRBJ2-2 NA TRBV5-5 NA TGTGCCAGCAGCCCGGCCGGGGGAACCGGGGAGCTGTTTTTT CASSPAGGTGELFF
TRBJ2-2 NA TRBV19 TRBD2 TGCGCCAGTCAGAAACTAGCGGGGTGGACCGGGGAGCTGTTTTTT CASQKLAGWTGELFF
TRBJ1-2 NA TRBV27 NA TGTGCCAGCAGTTTAACTTGGGAGAGCTATGGCTACACCTTC CASSLTWESYGYTF
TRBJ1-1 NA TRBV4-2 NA TGTGCCAGCAGCCAAGATGGTCAGGCGAACACTGAAGCTTTCTTT CASSQDGQANTEAFF
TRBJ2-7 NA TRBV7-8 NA TGTGCCAGCAGCTTAGTCGGTAAGGCGGTGAGTGGCTACGAGCAGTACTTC CASSLVGKAVSGYEQYF
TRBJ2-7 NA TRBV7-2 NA TGTGCCAGCAGCTTACAGGAGGGATACGAGCAGTACTTC CASSLQEGYEQYF
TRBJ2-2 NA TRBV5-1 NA TGCGCCAGCAGCTTGGGTCTAGCCACCGGGGAGCTGTTTTTT CASSLGLATGELFF
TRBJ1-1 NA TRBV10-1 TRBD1 TGCGCCAGCAGTGCGAAGGGACAGTTGAACACTGAAGCTTTCTTT CASSAKGQLNTEAFF
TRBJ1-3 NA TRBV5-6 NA TGTGCCAGCAGCTTGCGGACGCACGTAAACACCATATATTTT CASSLRTHVNTIYF
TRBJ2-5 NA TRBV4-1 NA TGCGCCAGCAGCCAAGCACGGGGGCAGGGGGAGACCCAGTACTTC CASSQARGQGETQYF
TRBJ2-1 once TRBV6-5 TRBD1 TGTGCCAGCAGTTATGCAGGCGACAGGGGTGATAATGAGCAGTTCTTC CASSYAGDRGDNEQFF
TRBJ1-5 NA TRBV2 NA TGTGCCAGCAGTGGACAGAGTCCTAATCAGCCCCAGCATTTT CASSGQSPNQPQHF
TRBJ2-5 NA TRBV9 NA TGTGCCAGCAGCGTAGCCGCGGGCCAAGAGACCCAGTACTTC CASSVAAGQETQYF
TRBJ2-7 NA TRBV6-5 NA TGTGCCAGCAGCCGTCTAAGGACAGAGGGGTACGAGCAGTACTTC CASSRLRTEGYEQYF
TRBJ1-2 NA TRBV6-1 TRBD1 TGTGCCAGCAGAACCGAGGGACAGACCTATGGCTACACCTTC CASRTEGQTYGYTF
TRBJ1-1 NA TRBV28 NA TGTGCCAGCAGCCCCCCAATGGAGGCTGAAGCTTTCTTT CASSPPMEAEAFF
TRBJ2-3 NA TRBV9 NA TGTGCCAGCAGCGCGGACAGTTACACAGATACGCAGTATTTT CASSADSYTDTQYF
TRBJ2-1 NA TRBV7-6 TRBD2 TGTGCCAGCAGCGGAAGCGGGGCGTCCTACAATGAGCAGTTCTTC CASSGSGASYNEQFF
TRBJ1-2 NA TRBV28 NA TGTGCCAGCAGCCCCGACAGGCAGGACTATGGCTACACCTTC CASSPDRQDYGYTF
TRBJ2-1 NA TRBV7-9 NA TGTGCCAGCAGCTTGCCCCAAGAGCGTCATGAGCAGTTCTTC CASSLPQERHEQFF
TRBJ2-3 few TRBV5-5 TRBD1 TGTGCCAGCAATCGACAGGGTTCAGCAGATACGCAGTATTTT CASNRQGSADTQYF
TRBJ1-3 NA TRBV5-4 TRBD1 TGTGCCAGCAGCCGAGACGACAGGGCAAACACCATATATTTT CASSRDDRANTIYF
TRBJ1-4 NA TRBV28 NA TGTGCCAGCAGTTCGCAAAGTACTAATGAAAAACTGTTTTTT CASSSQSTNEKLFF
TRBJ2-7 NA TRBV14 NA TGTGCCAGCAGCCAAGAGTTCCTCTCCTACGAGCAGTACTTC CASSQEFLSYEQYF
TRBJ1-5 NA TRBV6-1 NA TGTGCCAGCAGTACACAGGGTTATCAGCCCCAGCATTTT CASSTQGYQPQHF
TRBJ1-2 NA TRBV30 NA TGTGCCTGGAGCCAACAAACAGGGTATGGCTACACCTTC CAWSQQTGYGYTF
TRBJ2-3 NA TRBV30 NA TGTGCCTGCACAGGGTCAGATACGCAGTATTTT CACTGSDTQYF
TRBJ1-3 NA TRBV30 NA TGTGCCTGGGAAGGGGGCTCTGGAAACACCATATATTTT CAWEGGSGNTIYF
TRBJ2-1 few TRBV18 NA TGTGCCAGCTCACCACCGAGGGCCTACAATGAGCAGTTCTTC CASSPPRAYNEQFF
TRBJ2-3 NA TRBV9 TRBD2 TGTGCCAGCAGCGTAGGGCCTAGCGGGGGTACAGATACGCAGTATTTT CASSVGPSGGTDTQYF
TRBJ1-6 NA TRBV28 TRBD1 TGTGCCAGCAGTTTGGCAGGGGGGTATAATTCACCCCTCCACTTT CASSLAGGYNSPLHF
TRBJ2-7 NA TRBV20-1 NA TGCAGTGCTACCCCAATTTACGAGCAGTACTTC CSATPIYEQYF
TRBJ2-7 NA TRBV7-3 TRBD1 TGTGCCAGCAGTAGGGACAGGGATTACGAGCAGTACTTC CASSRDRDYEQYF
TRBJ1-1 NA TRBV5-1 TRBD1 TGCGCCAGCAGCACCAGGGGGGACACTGAAGCTTTCTTT CASSTRGDTEAFF
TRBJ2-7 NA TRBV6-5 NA TGTGCCAGCAGTTACGCGGCCGGCTCCTACGAGCAGTACTTC CASSYAAGSYEQYF
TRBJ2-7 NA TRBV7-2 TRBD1 TGTGCCAGCAGCTTAAGGGGACAGGCCAAACCCTACGAGCAGTACTTC CASSLRGQAKPYEQYF
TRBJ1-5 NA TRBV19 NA TGTGCCAGTAGTACCGAGTTAGGGTACAGCAATCAGCCCCAGCATTTT CASSTELGYSNQPQHF
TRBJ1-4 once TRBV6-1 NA TGTGCCAGCATCCGGGGAACGAGCGGGGATGAAAAACTGTTTTTT CASIRGTSGDEKLFF
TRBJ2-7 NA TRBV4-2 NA TGTGCCAGCAGCCAAGGAGCTGACTGGGTCTACGAGCAGTACTTC CASSQGADWVYEQYF
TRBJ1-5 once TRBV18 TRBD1 TGTGCCAGCTCACCGACAGGGGGCGGTCAGCCCCAGCATTTT CASSPTGGGQPQHF
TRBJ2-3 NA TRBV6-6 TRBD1 TGTGCCAGCAGCCAGGGACAGGGAATGAGAACAGATACGCAGTATTTT CASSQGQGMRTDTQYF
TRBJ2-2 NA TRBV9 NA TGTGCCAGCAGCGTCCGCACCGGGGAGCTGTTTTTT CASSVRTGELFF
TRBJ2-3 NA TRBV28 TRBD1 TGTGCCAGCAGCCGTCGACAGGGCAACACAGATACGCAGTATTTT CASSRRQGNTDTQYF
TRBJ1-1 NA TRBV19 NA TGTGCCAGTAGTATCGTTGAGAACACTGAAGCTTTCTTT CASSIVENTEAFF
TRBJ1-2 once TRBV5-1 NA TGCGCCAGCAGCTTGGCCCAGCACGGCTACACCTTC CASSLAQHGYTF
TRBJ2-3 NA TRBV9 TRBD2 TGTGCCAGCAGCGCCGGGACTACTTACCGCACAGATACGCAGTATTTT CASSAGTTYRTDTQYF